The 17 T cell receptor beta chains presented below share a single source sample, sequenced in a study of T-cell reconstitution after alpha-beta-depleted transplantation in children. A library of TCRbeta sequences, prepared with unique molecular identifiers, was generated. TCRdb itself ran the PCR reads through MiXCR, one entry per CDR3 protein. The data show over 200,000 distinct CDR3 sequences, roughly 18% seen once. Specimen: PBMCs, mostly from graft donor cells, collected 360 days after TCRalphabeta/CD19-depleted stem cell transplant. These receptors were taken from a male patient aged 2-15 years who had a stem cell transplant for acute lymphoblastic leukemia, so the T cells may come from the graft donor.

V is TRBV27 and J is TRBJ1-1, with D unclear. Trimming removed 6 bases at V and 6 bases at J, with 23 bases between. The germline CDR1 and CDR2 sequences are MNHEY and SMNVEV (reference sequence). The CDR3 contains 16 residues. The CDR3 reads CASRPVAGRLGAEAFF. The CDR3 DNA follows: TGTGCCAGCAGACCGGTTGCGGGCCGTTTGGGTGCTGAAGCTTTCTTT.

The CDR3 DNA reads TGTGCCAGCAGCAGGGCGTGGGAGCGGGGGACCGAGCAGTACTTC. Its protein is CASSRAWERGTEQYF. V is TRBV7-2 and J is TRBJ2-7, with 8 positions matching TRBD2. This CDR3 has 15 residues. With 5 bases clipped from V and 6 bases from J, the junction kept 12 bases outside the gene matches. Per germline, CDR1 SGHTA and CDR2 FQGNSA.

This clonotype was picked up a small number of times. J is TRBJ2-7 and V is TRBV5-1, with D possibly TRBD1 on 6 matching bases. V was trimmed by 4 bases and J by 2 bases, leaving 19 bases between them. CDR3 size: 16 residues. Germline values: CDR1 SGHRS, CDR2 YFSETQ. DNA for the CDR3: TGCGCCAGCAGCCCCGTGGGGGCTGTTTCTCCCTACGAGCAGTACTTC. Protein: CASSPVGAVSPYEQYF.

This clonotype was seen more than once but under ten times. The chain is built from TRBV6-1 and TRBJ2-7, with D tentatively TRBD1 or TRBD2 (5 bases each). The CDR3 is 14 residues long. Trimming removed 8 bases at V and 0 bases at J, with 14 bases between. Germline values: CDR1 MNHNS, CDR2 SASEGT. The CDR3 nucleotides are TGTGCCAGCGGGTCCCGGGGCGGCTCCTACGAGCAGTACTTC. This codes for CASGSRGGSYEQYF.

Notes on this clonotype: The junction does not match germline at one end; this may be a read error. The chain employs TRBV2 and TRBJ2-7; D call uncertain. CDR1 and CDR2 from the germline V gene are SNHLY and FYNNEI. The CDR3 has 18 residues. CDR3 in amino acids: CTSSTPRSGPSLLGEQYF. In DNA form, the CDR3 reads TGTACCAGCAGTACCCCCCGATCGGGCCCGAGCTTACTTGGCGAGCAGTACTTC.

This clonotype came up a few times. The chain uses TRBV14 and TRBJ1-2, with D unclear. Looked up from germline, CDR1 is SGHDN and CDR2 is FVKESK. The CDR3 totals 16 residues. V was clipped by 1 base and J by 8 bases, with 20 bases between them. The CDR3 sequence is CASSQVVNVGLGGYTF. The CDR3 DNA is TGTGCCAGCAGCCAAGTAGTAAACGTCGGACTTGGAGGCTACACCTTC.

This clonotype has a handful of counts. V and J are TRBV5-5 and TRBJ2-7; 7 nucleotides align to TRBD2. V lost 7 bases and J lost 2; bases outside the gene matches: 9. CDR1 SGHKS and CDR2 YYEKEE come from the germline V gene (reference sequence). The CDR3 sequence is 14 residues long. CDR3 sequence: CASGRAGTTYEQYF. The CDR3 DNA reads TGTGCCAGCGGTCGGGCAGGGACTACCTACGAGCAGTACTTC.

This clonotype has ten or more counts. The genes are TRBV29-1 and TRBJ2-7; D possibly corresponds to TRBD2 (6 bases). This CDR3 is 14 amino acids long. Germline V gene sequence: CDR1 SQVTM, CDR2 ANQGSEA. V lost 7 bases and J lost 4, with 20 bases in between. The CDR3 here is CSAIRDSSPYEQYF. The CDR3 nucleotides are TGCAGCGCCATACGGGACTCCTCCCCATACGAGCAGTACTTC.

This clonotype turned up a few times. The V call is TRBV29-1, the J call TRBJ2-5, with no clear D. CDR1 is SQVTM and CDR2 is ANQGSEA in the germline V gene. CDR3 length equals 13 residues. The ends were cut back, 3 bases at V and 3 bases at J, with 11 bases in the middle. DNA of the CDR3: TGCAGCGTTGACTTTCTGACGGAAGAGACCCAGTACTTC. Its protein product is CSVDFLTEETQYF.

The CDR3 here is CASRWWNTEAFF. CDR3 coding DNA: TGTGCCAGCAGGTGGTGGAACACTGAAGCTTTCTTT. J is TRBJ1-1 and V is TRBV12-3 or TRBV12-4; D is uncertain. This CDR3 has 12 residues. The germline V and J ends were trimmed by 6 bases and 1 base, with 6 bases remaining between them.

In this sample, this clonotype turned up a few times. This rearrangement joins TRBV5-1 to TRBJ2-2; D could derive from TRBD1 or TRBD2 (5 bases each). The CDR3 is 17 residues long. Trimming removed 0 bases at V and 0 bases at J, with 12 bases between. Germline V lookup: CDR1 SGHRS, CDR2 YFSETQ. CDR3 in DNA: TGCGCCAGCAGCTTGGATATTGGGGGTGCGAACACCGGGGAGCTGTTTTTT. The encoded protein is CASSLDIGGANTGELFF.

The J gene is TRBJ2-5, the V gene TRBV11-2; 12 bases align to TRBD2. Germline CDR1 is SGHAT and CDR2 is FQNNGV. V gave up 8 bases and J gave up 1 base; unmatched junction bases: 5. The CDR3 runs 15 residues. CDR3 in amino acids: CASVASGGAQETQYF. Written as DNA, the CDR3 is TGTGCCAGCGTCGCTAGCGGGGGGGCCCAAGAGACCCAGTACTTC.

This clonotype was seen a few times. V gene TRBV29-1 combines with J gene TRBJ2-7, with TRBD1 identical over 8 bases. The V gene's germline CDR1 is SQVTM and CDR2 ANQGSEA. The CDR3 length is 10 residues. The CDR3 sequence: CSAGGDEQYF. The CDR3 bases are TGCAGTGCAGGGGGCGACGAGCAGTACTTC.

The V call is TRBV10-2, the J call TRBJ2-3; 9 bases agree with TRBD2. From germline, CDR1 is WSHSY and CDR2 SAAADI. The J segment lost 8 bases and the V segment lost 6 bases, leaving 0 bases of the junction unmatched. The CDR3 runs to 11 residues. DNA of the CDR3: TGCGCCAGCAGGACTAGCGGTACGCAGTATTTT. This translates into CASRTSGTQYF.

This clonotype was recorded a few times. This chain joins TRBV7-9 and TRBJ1-4; TRBD1 agrees at 9 bases. The V gene end was trimmed by 6 bases and the J gene end by 5 bases; junction bases not matched to a gene: 4. This CDR3 contains 14 residues. The germline gives CDR1 SEHNR, CDR2 FQNEAQ (reference sequence). The CDR3 coding sequence is TGTGCCAGCAGACCAGACAGGGGGAATGAAAAACTGTTTTTT. Translation gives CASRPDRGNEKLFF.

The rearrangement uses TRBV20-1 and TRBJ2-1; 15 nucleotides align to TRBD2. The V gene's germline CDR1 is DFQATT and CDR2 SNEGSKA (reference sequence). V gave up 7 bases and J gave up 10 bases; unmatched junction bases: 8. The CDR3 loop spans 14 amino acids. The CDR3 DNA is TGCAGTGTTTACTCGGGACTAGCGGGAGGAGAGCAGTTCTTC. Its translation: CSVYSGLAGGEQFF.

This clonotype was seen a handful of times. Here the CDR3 reads CASSQVVWPGGDYEQYF. CDR3 coding DNA: TGTGCCAGCAGCCAAGTCGTATGGCCAGGGGGCGACTACGAGCAGTACTTC. V gene TRBV3-1 combines with J gene TRBJ2-7; 8 bases agree with TRBD1. Losses at the gene ends were 1 base for V and 3 bases for J; bases not matched to a gene: 11. The CDR3 runs 17 residues. Germline assignment: CDR1 LGHDT and CDR2 YNNKEL (reference sequence).